The entry below describes one T cell receptor beta chain. Its antigen is undetermined. Sample-barcoded 5' priming and a J-beta primer mix drove a second PCR of about 7 to 12 cycles. Each CDR3 protein gets one entry after TCRdb re-called the 5' RACE reads with MiXCR. The repertoire holds 1.5 million to 2 million distinct CDR3 sequences, with around 40% as singletons. Samples each had at least 5.5 micrograms of total RNA extracted. This sample is part of a study of blood T cells in healthy people across ages. Study context: About one barcoded beta molecule per two T cells came from capture by template switching. Study observations and caveats: The study lacked donor CMV status, which possibly confounded expanded clonotype changes.

The CDR3 spans 16 residues. The J segment lost 1 base and the V segment lost 0 bases, leaving 4 bases of the junction unmatched. Germline loops: CDR1 SGHRS, CDR2 YFSETQ. The TCR sequence derives from a human donor in good health. The rearrangement joins TRBV5-1 to TRBJ2-3; 8 bases align to TRBD1. Sequenced material: blood. The CDR3: CASSLVGQVRTDTQYF. For the CDR3, the DNA is TGCGCCAGCAGCTTGGTGGGACAGGTGCGCACAGATACGCAGTATTTT.